The text below deals with one T cell receptor (beta chain). The data belong to a study of blood T cell repertoires in COVID-19. Study-wide context: Sites in the United States, Italy and Spain provided acute and convalescent COVID-19 samples. PBMCs, B-cell-depleted T cells, or T cells were the source of the cDNA or gDNA that made up the material.

Study processing details: How many nucleated cells were present was estimated from reference gene primer amplification. Some clones are missing from TCRdb's copy, which holds only in-frame ones; the method was immunoSEQ multiplex PCR. V, J and clone size were drawn from that table, and D and trimming were deduced from the DNA. This sample carries about 150,000 clones, under 90% of them seen once, and the ten largest clones take under 0.75%. Germline V lookup: CDR1 SGHTA, CDR2 FQGNSA. V gave up 0 bases and J gave up 10 bases, with 4 bases separating them. The CDR3 has 12 amino acids. Material for sequencing was peripheral blood. The rearrangement links TRBV7-2 to TRBJ1-6, with D unclear. The sequence was collected from a man in his sixties with acute or convalescent COVID-19. Written as DNA, the CDR3 is TGTGCCAGCAGCTTAGCGGCCTCACCCCTCCACTTT. Amino acids: CASSLAASPLHF.